These 14 T cell receptor beta chains share one sample of origin, sequenced in a study of identical twins. TCRdb passed the 5' RACE reads through MiXCR, listing each CDR3 protein once. The sample lists around 340,000 distinct CDR3 sequences, more than 9% occurring once. This same sample was also taken into another study, of yellow fever vaccine responses in identical twins.

The sequencing sample was made of CD8+ T cells sorted from blood. The receptors stem from a young woman in good health.

The chain joins TRBV6-4 to TRBJ2-2; D unclear. CDR3 length equals 12 residues. V was clipped by 4 bases and J by 5 bases, with 5 bases between them. Germline values: CDR1 MRHNA, CDR2 SNTAGT. Written as DNA, the CDR3 is TGTGCCAGCAGTGGAATAACCGGGGAGCTGTTTTTT. Translating it yields CASSGITGELFF.

The chain carries TRBV14 and TRBJ2-2; 9 bases are shared with TRBD1. V was clipped by 3 bases and J by 7 bases; unmatched bases: 9. This CDR3 spans 16 amino acids. Per the germline V gene, CDR1 is SGHDN and CDR2 is FVKESK. CDR3 protein: CASSHPGQGSSGELFF. The CDR3 region has the DNA TGTGCCAGCAGCCATCCCGGACAGGGGTCGAGCGGGGAGCTGTTTTTT.

This clonotype has at least ten counts. The CDR3 DNA sequence: TGCGCCAGCAGCTTAACCAGCGGGATTGAGCAGTTCTTC. Translation: CASSLTSGIEQFF. The rearrangement joins TRBV5-1 to TRBJ2-1, with TRBD2 matching over 7 bases. Per germline, CDR1 SGHRS and CDR2 YFSETQ. The junction had 5 bases not matched to a gene; V was cut back by 2 bases and J by 9 bases. The CDR3 totals 13 residues.

The CDR3 coding sequence is TGTGCCAGCACCCTCGGGGCAGACCAAGAGACCCAGTACTTC. Translation: CASTLGADQETQYF. V gene TRBV28 combines with J gene TRBJ2-5; D assignment may be TRBD1 or TRBD2 (5 bases each). Germline loops: CDR1 MDHEN, CDR2 SYDVKM. V was trimmed by 7 bases and J by 0 bases, leaving 12 bases between them. The length of the CDR3 is 14 residues.

This clonotype was picked up a small number of times. This sequence joins TRBV7-8 and TRBJ1-3, with D unclear. From germline, CDR1 is SGHVS and CDR2 FQNEAQ. Trimming took off 2 bases at V and 0 bases at J, with 5 bases between the two ends. The CDR3 extends over 14 amino acids. The CDR3 nucleotides read TGTGCCAGCAGCTTAAGGTCCTCTGGAAACACCATATATTTT. As protein: CASSLRSSGNTIYF. Looking up the rest from reference TRBV7-8 and TRBJ1-3 gives the full variable domain: GAGVSQSPRYKVAKRGQDVALRCDPISGHVSLFWYQQALGQGPEFLTYFQNEAQLDKSGLPSDRFFAERPEGSVSTLKIQRTQQEDSAVYLCASSLRSSGNTIYFGEGSWLTVV.

This clonotype was observed at least ten times. J is TRBJ1-2 and V is TRBV12-3 or TRBV12-4; no clear D gene. The CDR3 extends over 12 amino acids. The V gene lost 6 bases and the J gene lost 2 bases, with 7 bases spanning the gap. The CDR3 DNA is TGTGCCAGCAGCCCCTGGAACTATGGCTACACCTTC. Its protein product is CASSPWNYGYTF.

This clonotype was seen a few times. The chain joins TRBV12-3 or TRBV12-4 to TRBJ1-1; unclear D gene. With 8 bases removed from V and 3 bases from J, the gap between germline ends came to 7 bases. The CDR3 extends over 11 amino acids. The CDR3 loop is CASRVDTEAFF. The CDR3 bases are TGTGCCAGCCGGGTTGACACTGAAGCTTTCTTT.

The rearrangement joins TRBV7-9 to TRBJ2-3, with D possibly being TRBD1 or TRBD2 (5 bases each). This CDR3 has 15 residues. CDR1 SEHNR and CDR2 FQNEAQ come from the germline V gene (reference sequence). V dropped 3 bases and J dropped 0 bases, with 10 bases sitting between them. The CDR3 nucleotides are TGTGCCAGCAGCTTTGGGGGAGATAGCACAGATACGCAGTATTTT. Its protein is CASSFGGDSTDTQYF.

The V call is TRBV14, the J call TRBJ1-6; no firm D call. Germline CDR1 reads SGHDN; CDR2 reads FVKESK. The V gene lost 1 base and the J gene lost 14 bases, with 18 bases spanning the gap. The length of the CDR3 is 15 residues. CDR3 coding DNA: TGTGCCAGCAGCCAAGGATGCTGCAATGGTGGGGCCCTCCACTTT. Translating gives CASSQGCCNGGALHF.

The chain joins TRBV20-1 to TRBJ2-7; TRBD2 matches 7 bases. Germline V CDR1 and CDR2: DFQATT, SNEGSKA (reference sequence). The CDR3 consists of 13 residues. J lost 2 bases, V lost 0 bases, and 1 base had no gene match. For the CDR3, the DNA is TGCAGTGCTAGAGATCGGGGGGCCTACGAGCAGTACGTC. It translates to CSARDRGAYEQYV.

This chain joins TRBV24-1 and TRBJ2-2, with 7 bases fitting TRBD1. The CDR3 has 16 residues. Germline V gene data show CDR1 as KGHDR and CDR2 as SFDVKD. Trimming at V came to 3 bases and at J to 2 bases, leaving 5 bases not matched to a gene. The CDR3 nucleotides are TGTGCCACCAGTGATCTCGGGACAGTTAACACCGGGGAGCTGTTTTTT. It codes for CATSDLGTVNTGELFF.

The chain has TRBV6-5 and TRBJ1-1, with a weak D call TRBD1 (5 bases). The CDR3 loop spans 15 amino acids. V lost 2 bases to trimming and J lost 4 bases, with 14 bases between them. Germline V CDR1 and CDR2: MNHEY, SVGAGI. The CDR3 nucleotides are TGTGCCAGCAGTTACGCCCCCGGTGGGGCCACTGAAGCTTTCTTT. This gives the protein CASSYAPGGATEAFF.

The rearrangement joins TRBV4-1 to TRBJ2-5, with D uncertain. Germline-derived CDR1 and CDR2 are MGHRA and YSYEKL. This CDR3 has 13 amino acids. V was pared by 4 bases and J by 5 bases, with 11 bases between. CDR3 sequence: CASSLLSRETQYF. CDR3 DNA: TGCGCCAGCAGCCTCCTATCTCGGGAGACCCAGTACTTC.

In this sample, this clonotype turned up a few times. The genes are TRBV10-2 and TRBJ2-5; 9 bases are shared with TRBD2. Germline lookup yields CDR1 WSHSY and CDR2 SAAADI. This CDR3 region has 14 residues. V was clipped by 2 bases and J by 7 bases; unmatched bases: 5. As DNA, the CDR3 is TGCGCCAGCAGTGAGCAGAAAGCGGGGGGGACCCAGTACTTC. It is translated as CASSEQKAGGTQYF.